The T cell receptor (beta chain) under discussion was sequenced for a study of T cell responses to AZD1222 COVID-19 vaccine. As for the study in general: Pooled together were second doses at about 4 or about 12 weeks.

With respect to this clone: Its antigen is not identified.

Profiling relied on immunoSEQ multiplex PCR, and the TCRdb table lists in-frame clones only, not all of them. The table lists roughly 97,000 clones, around 89% of them singletons. The CDR3 spans 14 residues. Trimming shortened V by 1 base and J by 5 bases, and 9 bases separated the two germline ends. CDR1 is MGHRA, CDR2 YSYEKL, per germline. Broader study findings: Spike-wide vaccine-associated CD4 TCRs dominated at 160-218 and 743-854. Donors were mostly white British, more females; clonal diversity possibly underestimated. Scientists sampled the repertoires only once the peak T cell response had passed.

The material sequenced was peripheral blood, taken on day 0 of AZD1222 vaccination. This TCR came from an adult in good health. V is TRBV4-1 and J is TRBJ2-1, with D uncertain. This chain's CDR3 is CASSQVRGNNEQFF. CDR3 DNA sequence: TGCGCCAGCAGCCAAGTCCGCGGAAACAATGAGCAGTTCTTC.